A single sample is the source of the 24 T cell receptor beta chains below, sequenced in a study of T-cell reconstitution after alpha-beta-depleted transplantation in children. Unique molecular identifiers were incorporated when the TCRbeta library was constructed. TCRdb redid the calling of the PCR reads with MiXCR, one entry per CDR3 protein. There are 450,000 to 600,000 distinct CDR3 sequences in the sample; about 10% occur only once, and around 2.2% lies in the top ten. Here the sequenced sample was PBMCs, taken before TCRalphabeta/CD19-depleted stem cell transplant. All receptors come from a child aged 2-15 years with inherited bone marrow failure, due to receive a stem cell transplant.

This clonotype was counted ten times or more. This chain connects TRBV29-1 to TRBJ2-7; weak D call: TRBD2 (5 bases). V was clipped by 7 bases and J by 2 bases, with 18 bases between them. Germline V gene data show CDR1 as SQVTM and CDR2 as ANQGSEA. The CDR3 extends over 14 amino acids. CDR3 loop: CSARGLRPTYEQYF. CDR3 bases: TGCAGCGCCCGCGGGCTCAGGCCCACCTACGAGCAGTACTTC.

The table lists this clonotype with many counts. The rearrangement joins TRBV12-3 or TRBV12-4 to TRBJ2-7, with 12 bases fitting TRBD2. V lost 6 bases to trimming and J lost 7 bases; unmatched junction nucleotides: 10. CDR3 length equals 15 residues. Here the CDR3 DNA reads TGTGCCAGCAGCCGTAGACTAGCGGGAGAAGAAGAGCAGTACTTC. This codes for CASSRRLAGEEEQYF.

This clonotype has at least ten counts. The V gene is TRBV20-1, the J gene TRBJ1-2, with D unresolved. This CDR3 has 12 residues. Germline CDR1 and CDR2: DFQATT and SNEGSKA (reference sequence). The V end was cut by 6 bases, the J end by 8 bases, with 16 bases between. The CDR3 spells CSAKLGVRGYTF. The CDR3 DNA sequence: TGCAGTGCAAAACTCGGGGTTCGGGGCTACACCTTC.

This clonotype was counted at least ten times. The genes are TRBV5-1 and TRBJ2-1; TRBD1 agrees at 10 bases. The germline gives CDR1 SGHRS, CDR2 YFSETQ. The CDR3 consists of 14 residues. The V and J ends lost 4 bases and 9 bases, in that order; junction bases with no gene match: 7. This CDR3 is CASSGQGQGSEQFF. DNA of the CDR3: TGCGCCAGCAGCGGGCAGGGACAGGGGAGTGAGCAGTTCTTC.

This clonotype was observed a few times. The rearrangement uses TRBV6-5 and TRBJ2-2; D is undetermined. This CDR3 has 13 amino acids. The V gene lost 2 bases and the J gene lost 6 bases, with 7 bases spanning the gap. Germline lookup yields CDR1 MNHEY and CDR2 SVGAGI. CDR3 residues: CASSYAVPGELFF. DNA for the CDR3: TGTGCCAGCAGTTACGCAGTCCCCGGGGAGCTGTTTTTT.

This clonotype appeared a few times. The V call is TRBV7-9, the J call TRBJ1-1; D uncertain. Trimming stripped 5 bases from V and 1 base from J, with 17 bases between. Germline V gene data show CDR1 as SEHNR and CDR2 as FQNEAQ (reference sequence). The CDR3 has 16 residues. CDR3 nucleotide sequence: TGTGCCAGCAGCCCACCGGGAACGGAACAGAACACTGAAGCTTTCTTT. Amino acid sequence: CASSPPGTEQNTEAFF.

There are a few counts of this clonotype. The V call is TRBV20-1, the J call TRBJ2-7, with D possibly TRBD2 on 6 matching bases. V was trimmed by 0 bases and J by 0 bases, leaving 9 bases between them. Germline V gene data show CDR1 as DFQATT and CDR2 as SNEGSKA (reference sequence). CDR3 length: 14 amino acids. CDR3 sequence reads: CSARDIADSYEQYF. The CDR3 DNA follows: TGCAGTGCTAGAGATATAGCGGACTCCTACGAGCAGTACTTC.

Many counts were recorded for this clonotype. The chain uses TRBV12-3 or TRBV12-4 and TRBJ2-3; tentative D call: TRBD2 (6 bases). The V gene lost 8 bases and the J gene lost 1 base, with 16 bases spanning the gap. CDR3 length: 15 residues. The CDR3 DNA follows: TGTGCCAGCGGAGTCCTGGGAGGCGGCACAGATACGCAGTATTTT. Protein: CASGVLGGGTDTQYF.

This clonotype occurred many times. V and J are TRBV5-1 and TRBJ1-2; D not resolved. Germline V lookup: CDR1 SGHRS, CDR2 YFSETQ. The V gene lost 5 bases and the J gene lost 1 base, with 12 bases spanning the gap. The CDR3 has 14 amino acids. CDR3 loop: CASSSQPLNYGYTF. The CDR3 nucleotides are TGCGCCAGCAGTTCACAGCCCCTTAACTATGGCTACACCTTC.

About this clonotype itself: This may stem from a read error, because a much larger clone lies one nucleotide away. The chain combines TRBV5-1 with TRBJ2-3, with TRBD2 matching over 7 bases. This CDR3 has 16 amino acids. V trimming: 2 bases; J trimming: 8 bases; junction bases outside the gene matches: 14. From germline, CDR1 is SGHRS and CDR2 YFSETQ. This CDR3 reads CASSFDGGGPSATQYF. The CDR3 region has the DNA TGCGCCAGCAGCTTCGATGGGGGAGGGCCGTCTGCTACGCAGTATTTT.

This clonotype was picked up a small number of times. The chain couples TRBV20-1 to TRBJ1-5; possible D gene TRBD1, 6 bases. Germline V CDR1 and CDR2: DFQATT, SNEGSKA (reference sequence). There are 12 residues in the CDR3. CDR3 region: CRLRGGDQPQHF. Written as DNA, the CDR3 is TGCAGGCTGAGAGGGGGTGATCAGCCCCAGCATTTT.

The table lists this clonotype with a few counts. J is TRBJ2-7 and V is TRBV12-3 or TRBV12-4, with 11 bases matching TRBD1. CDR3 length equals 15 residues. V shed 6 bases and J 3 bases; nucleotides not matched to a gene: 7. The CDR3 DNA reads TGTGCCAGCAGAGCCGGGACAGGGGGTTTCTACGAGCAGTACTTC. Amino acids: CASRAGTGGFYEQYF.

The CDR3 sequence is CASSSNGRQGGDEQYF. Written as DNA, the CDR3 is TGTGCCAGTAGTAGTAATGGTCGACAGGGGGGCGACGAGCAGTACTTC. The gene calls are TRBV19 and TRBJ2-7, with 9 bases identical to TRBD1. The germline V gene encodes CDR1 LNHDA and CDR2 SQIVND (reference sequence). Unmatched junction bases numbered 12, after V lost 4 bases and J lost 5 bases. CDR3 size: 16 residues.

V is TRBV21-1 and J is TRBJ2-1; the table's D call, TRBD2, was not checked against the DNA. TRBV21-1 is an annotated pseudogene. The CDR3 spans 20 residues. The CDR3 is CASKGGSDSSLRVGDNEQFF. The CDR3 bases are TGTGCCAGCAAAGGCGGTAGCGACTCCAGTCTTCGGGTAGGAGACAATGAGCAGTTCTTC.

The chain links TRBV4-3 to TRBJ2-3; no definite D call. The germline gives CDR1 LGHNA, CDR2 YSLEER. Trimming left V 5 bases short and J 4 bases short, with 7 bases between. This CDR3 region has 12 residues. CDR3 region: CASSYGADTQYF. In DNA, the CDR3 is TGCGCCAGCAGCTACGGAGCAGATACGCAGTATTTT.

This clonotype was counted a few times. The chain has TRBV12-3 or TRBV12-4 and TRBJ2-1; 8 bases map to TRBD1. J was trimmed by 11 bases and V by 3 bases; bases with no gene match: 6. This CDR3 region has 13 residues. DNA of the CDR3: TGTGCCAGCAGTTTTGCCCAGGGGGCAAAGCAGTTCTTC. Amino acids: CASSFAQGAKQFF.

This clonotype was counted many times. This sequence joins TRBV7-2 and TRBJ2-3; D is ambiguous. CDR1 and CDR2 from the germline V gene are SGHTA and FQGNSA. CDR3 length: 14 amino acids. V gave up 3 bases and J gave up 6 bases, with 13 bases separating them. The CDR3, as DNA: TGTGCCAGCAGCTTCCCCACCGATCGGGATACGCAGTATTTT. It codes for CASSFPTDRDTQYF.

Only a few counts were recorded for this clonotype. The chain uses TRBV9 and TRBJ2-3; D is unresolved. This CDR3 is built from 14 residues. Looked up from germline, CDR1 is SGDLS and CDR2 is YYNGEE. The V end was cut by 0 bases, the J end by 6 bases, with 11 bases between. The CDR3 reads CASSVARTPDTQYF. CDR3 bases: TGTGCCAGCAGCGTAGCTCGAACCCCGGATACGCAGTATTTT.

This clonotype has a count of ten or more. This may be a read error, as it is one base from a much larger clone. The rearrangement uses TRBV11-2 and TRBJ2-3; D remains unclear. Germline values: CDR1 SGHAT, CDR2 FQNNGV. There are 12 residues in the CDR3. The ends were cut back, 1 base at V and 5 bases at J, with 4 bases in the middle. CDR3 DNA: TGTGCCAGCAGCTTAGTTAGAGATACGCAGTATTTT. Its translation: CASSLVRDTQYF.

As regards this clonotype: A read error may explain this, as a much larger clone is one base away. DNA for the CDR3: TGTGCCATCAGTGGGACTAGCGGGTTGTACAATGAGCAGTTCTTC. This gives the protein CAISGTSGLYNEQFF. The chain links TRBV10-3 to TRBJ2-1, with 11 nucleotides matching TRBD2. Germline CDR1 ENHRY, CDR2 SYGVKD. This CDR3 comprises 15 residues. J lost 4 bases, V lost 4 bases, and 3 bases had no gene match.

This clonotype was picked up many times. V usage is TRBV29-1 and J usage is TRBJ1-2, with 7 bases that match TRBD1. The CDR3 contains 13 residues. Looked up from germline, CDR1 is SQVTM and CDR2 is ANQGSEA. V was clipped by 2 bases and J by 4 bases; unmatched bases: 4. The CDR3 nucleotides are TGCAGCGTTGAACGGACAGGCCCCTATGGCTACACCTTC. Amino acid sequence: CSVERTGPYGYTF.

At least ten counts were recorded for this clonotype. The J gene is TRBJ2-7, the V gene TRBV15; tentatively, D is TRBD1 or TRBD2 (5 bases each). The CDR3 contains 12 residues. CDR1 and CDR2 (germline): LNHNV, YYDKDF (reference sequence). V gave up 4 bases and J gave up 6 bases, with 10 bases separating them. CDR3 coding DNA: TGTGCCACCAGCACAGACAGCGGCGAGCAGTACTTC. It yields the protein CATSTDSGEQYF.

This clonotype was observed many times. The chain recombines TRBV9 with TRBJ2-3; 7 bases line up with TRBD2. The CDR3 is made up of 14 amino acids. The germline V gene has CDR1 SGDLS and CDR2 YYNGEE. Trimming cost V 2 bases and J 2 bases; bases outside gene matches: 2. The CDR3, as DNA: TGTGCCAGCAGCGTGAGCGGGGCCACAGATACGCAGTATTTT. Translation: CASSVSGATDTQYF. Using reference TRBV9 and TRBJ2-3 for the parts outside the CDR3, the full variable domain is DSGVTQTPKHLITATGQRVTLRCSPRSGDLSVYWYQQSLDQGLQFLIQYYNGEERAKGNILERFSAQQFPDLHSELNLSSLELGDSALYFCASSVSGATDTQYFGPGTRLTVL.

This clonotype was observed at least ten times. The gene calls are TRBV5-1 and TRBJ1-5; D possibly corresponds to TRBD1 (5 bases). V was clipped by 4 bases and J by 5 bases, with 16 bases between them. Germline CDR1 SGHRS, CDR2 YFSETQ. This CDR3 contains 15 residues. The CDR3 nucleotides are TGCGCCAGCAGCCTCTTCGGCGGGGCGGATCAGCCCCAGCATTTT. Its protein is CASSLFGGADQPQHF.